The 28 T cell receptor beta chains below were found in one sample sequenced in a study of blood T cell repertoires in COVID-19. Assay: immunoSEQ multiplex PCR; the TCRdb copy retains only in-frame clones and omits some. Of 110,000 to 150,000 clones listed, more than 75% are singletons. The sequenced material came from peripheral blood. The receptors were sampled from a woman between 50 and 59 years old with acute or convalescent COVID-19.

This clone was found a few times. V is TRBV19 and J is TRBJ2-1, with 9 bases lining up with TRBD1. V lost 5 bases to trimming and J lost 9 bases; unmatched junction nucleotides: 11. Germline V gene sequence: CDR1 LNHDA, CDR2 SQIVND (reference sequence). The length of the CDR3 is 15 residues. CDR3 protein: CASSSGTGRTGEQFF. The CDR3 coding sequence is TGTGCCAGTAGTTCCGGGACAGGGCGTACGGGTGAGCAGTTCTTC.

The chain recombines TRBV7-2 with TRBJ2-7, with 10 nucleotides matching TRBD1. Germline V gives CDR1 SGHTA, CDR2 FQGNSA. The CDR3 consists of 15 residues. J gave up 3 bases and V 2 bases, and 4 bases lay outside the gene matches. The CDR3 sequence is CASSLKGTGVYEQYF. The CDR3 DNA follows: TGTGCCAGCAGCTTAAAGGGGACAGGGGTCTACGAGCAGTACTTC. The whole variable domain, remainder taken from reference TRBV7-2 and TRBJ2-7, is GAGVSQSPSNKVTEKGKDVELRCDPISGHTALYWYRQSLGQGLEFLIYFQGNSAPDKSGLPSDRFSAERTGGSVSTLTIQRTQQEDSAVYLCASSLKGTGVYEQYFGPGTRLTVT.

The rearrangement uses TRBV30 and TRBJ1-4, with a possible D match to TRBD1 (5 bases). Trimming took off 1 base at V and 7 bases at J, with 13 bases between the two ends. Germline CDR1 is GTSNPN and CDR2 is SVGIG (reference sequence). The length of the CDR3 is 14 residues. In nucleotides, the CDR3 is TGTGCCTGGAGTGCCGGGACTGGGTTTGAAAAACTGTTTTTT. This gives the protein CAWSAGTGFEKLFF.

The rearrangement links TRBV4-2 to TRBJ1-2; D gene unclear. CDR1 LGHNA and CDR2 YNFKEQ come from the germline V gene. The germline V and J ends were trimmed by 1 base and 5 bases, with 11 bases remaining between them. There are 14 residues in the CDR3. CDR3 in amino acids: CASSQGTTTYGYTF. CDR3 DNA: TGTGCCAGCAGCCAAGGAACAACTACATATGGCTACACCTTC.

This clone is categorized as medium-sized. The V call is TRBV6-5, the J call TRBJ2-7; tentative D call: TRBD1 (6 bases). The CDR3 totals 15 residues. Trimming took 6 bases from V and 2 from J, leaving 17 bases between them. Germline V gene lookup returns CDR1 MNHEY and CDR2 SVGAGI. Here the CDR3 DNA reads TGTGCCAGCAGCGACAGGATAAGTAGTCCCTACGAGCAGTACTTC. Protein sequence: CASSDRISSPYEQYF.

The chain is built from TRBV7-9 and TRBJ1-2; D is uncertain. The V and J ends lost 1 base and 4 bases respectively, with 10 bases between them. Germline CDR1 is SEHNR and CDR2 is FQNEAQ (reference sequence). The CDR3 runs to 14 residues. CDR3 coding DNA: TGTGCCAGCAGCTTAGAGGTGGCGGGCTATGGCTACACCTTC. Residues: CASSLEVAGYGYTF.

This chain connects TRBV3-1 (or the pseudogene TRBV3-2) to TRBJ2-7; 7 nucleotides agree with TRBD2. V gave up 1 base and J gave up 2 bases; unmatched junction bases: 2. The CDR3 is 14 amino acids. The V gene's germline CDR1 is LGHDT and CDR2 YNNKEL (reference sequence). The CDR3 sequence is CASSQGLAAYEQYF. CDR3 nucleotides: TGTGCCAGCAGCCAAGGGCTAGCGGCCTACGAGCAGTACTTC.

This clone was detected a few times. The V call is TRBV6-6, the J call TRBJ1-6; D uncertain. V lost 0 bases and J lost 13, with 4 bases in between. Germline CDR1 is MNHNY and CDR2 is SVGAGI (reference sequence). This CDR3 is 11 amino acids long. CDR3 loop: CASSYSSPLHF. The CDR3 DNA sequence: TGTGCCAGCAGTTACTCCTCGCCCCTCCACTTT.

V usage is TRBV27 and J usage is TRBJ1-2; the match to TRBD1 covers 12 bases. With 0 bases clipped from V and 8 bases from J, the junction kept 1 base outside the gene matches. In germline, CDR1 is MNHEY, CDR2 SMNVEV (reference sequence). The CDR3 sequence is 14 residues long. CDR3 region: CASSLSGTGGGYTF. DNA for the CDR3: TGTGCCAGCAGTTTATCGGGGACAGGGGGCGGCTACACCTTC.

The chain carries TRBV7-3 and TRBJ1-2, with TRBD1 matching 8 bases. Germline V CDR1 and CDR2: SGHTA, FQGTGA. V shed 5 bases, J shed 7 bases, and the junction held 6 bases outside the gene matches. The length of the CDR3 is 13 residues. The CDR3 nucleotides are TGTGCCAGCAGCCTAGAACAGGGGGTTGGCTACACCTTC. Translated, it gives CASSLEQGVGYTF. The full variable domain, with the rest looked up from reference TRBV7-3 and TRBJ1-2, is GAGVSQTPSNKVTEKGKYVELRCDPISGHTALYWYRQSLGQGPEFLIYFQGTGAADDSGLPNDRFFAVRPEGSVSTLKIQRTERGDSAVYLCASSLEQGVGYTFGSGTRLTVV.

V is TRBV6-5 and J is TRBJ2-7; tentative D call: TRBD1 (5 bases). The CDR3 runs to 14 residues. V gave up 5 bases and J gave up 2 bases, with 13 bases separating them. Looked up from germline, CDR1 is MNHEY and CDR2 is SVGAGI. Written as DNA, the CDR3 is TGTGCCAGCAGTCGACTTATAGGGGCCTACGAGCAGTACTTC. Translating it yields CASSRLIGAYEQYF.

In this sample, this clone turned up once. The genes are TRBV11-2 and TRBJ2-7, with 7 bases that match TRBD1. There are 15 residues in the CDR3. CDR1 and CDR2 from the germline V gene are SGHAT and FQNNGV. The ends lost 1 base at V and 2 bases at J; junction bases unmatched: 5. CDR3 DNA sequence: TGTGCCAGCAGCTTAGGGACAGGCCCTCCCTACGAGCAGTACTTC. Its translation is CASSLGTGPPYEQYF.

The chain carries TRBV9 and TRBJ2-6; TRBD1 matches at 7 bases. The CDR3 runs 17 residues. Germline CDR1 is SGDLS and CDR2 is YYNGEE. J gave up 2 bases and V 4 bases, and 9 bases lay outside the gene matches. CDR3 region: CASSSWTGLAGANVLTF. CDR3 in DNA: TGTGCCAGCAGCTCTTGGACAGGCCTAGCTGGGGCCAACGTCCTGACTTTC.

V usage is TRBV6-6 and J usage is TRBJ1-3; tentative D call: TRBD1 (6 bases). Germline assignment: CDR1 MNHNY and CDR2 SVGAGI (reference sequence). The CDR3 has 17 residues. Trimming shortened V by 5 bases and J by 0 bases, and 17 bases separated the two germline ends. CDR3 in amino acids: CASSPDGGASSGNTIYF. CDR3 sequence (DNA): TGTGCCAGCAGTCCTGACGGGGGGGCCAGCTCTGGAAACACCATATATTTT.

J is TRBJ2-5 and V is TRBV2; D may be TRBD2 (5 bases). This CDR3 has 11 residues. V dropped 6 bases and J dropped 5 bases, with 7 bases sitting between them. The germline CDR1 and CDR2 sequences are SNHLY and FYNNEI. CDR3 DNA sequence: TGTGCCAGCAGGGGAGCGGAGACCCAGTACTTC. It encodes CASRGAETQYF.

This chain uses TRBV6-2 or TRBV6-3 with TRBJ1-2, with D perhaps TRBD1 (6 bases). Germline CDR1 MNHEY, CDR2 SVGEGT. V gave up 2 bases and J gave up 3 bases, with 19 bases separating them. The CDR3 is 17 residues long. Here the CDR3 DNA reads TGTGCCAGCAGTTACACCGGGACACGGGAAATTTACTATGGCTACACCTTC. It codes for CASSYTGTREIYYGYTF.

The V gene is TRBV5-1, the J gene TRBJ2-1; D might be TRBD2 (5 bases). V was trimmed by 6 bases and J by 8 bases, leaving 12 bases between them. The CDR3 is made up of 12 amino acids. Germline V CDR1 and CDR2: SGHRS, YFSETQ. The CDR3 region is CASNRGSHEQFF. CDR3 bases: TGCGCCAGCAATCGGGGTTCCCATGAGCAGTTCTTC.

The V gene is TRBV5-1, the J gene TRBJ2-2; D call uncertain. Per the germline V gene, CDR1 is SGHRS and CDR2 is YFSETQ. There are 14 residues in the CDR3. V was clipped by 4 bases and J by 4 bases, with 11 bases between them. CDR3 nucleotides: TGCGCCAGCAGCATTGATCAGTCCACCGGGGAGCTGTTTTTT. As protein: CASSIDQSTGELFF.

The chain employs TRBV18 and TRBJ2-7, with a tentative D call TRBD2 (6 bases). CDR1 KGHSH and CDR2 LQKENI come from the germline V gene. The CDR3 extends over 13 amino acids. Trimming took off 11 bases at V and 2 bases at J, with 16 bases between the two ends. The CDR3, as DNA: TGTGCCGGAGCGCGGGGAGAGACCTACGAGCAGTACTTC. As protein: CAGARGETYEQYF. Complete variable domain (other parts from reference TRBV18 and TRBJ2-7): NAGVMQNPRHLVRRRGQEARLRCSPMKGHSHVYWYRQLPEEGLKFMVYLQKENIIDESGMPKERFSAEFPKEGPSILRIQQVVRGDSAAYFCAGARGETYEQYFGPGTRLTVT.

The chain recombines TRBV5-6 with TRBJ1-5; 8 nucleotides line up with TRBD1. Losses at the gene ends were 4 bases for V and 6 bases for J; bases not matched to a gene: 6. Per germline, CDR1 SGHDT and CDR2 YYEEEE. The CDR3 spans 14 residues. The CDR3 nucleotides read TGTGCCAGCAGCCTGGGGGACAGGTTTCAGCCCCAGCATTTT. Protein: CASSLGDRFQPQHF.

The CDR3 region is CASSQARLAGNTDTQYF. The CDR3 bases are TGCGCCAGCAGCCAGGCCCGACTAGCGGGGAACACAGATACGCAGTATTTT. This chain uses TRBV4-3 with TRBJ2-3; 11 bases match TRBD2. Germline V gene lookup returns CDR1 LGHNA and CDR2 YSLEER. V shed 3 bases and J 2 bases; nucleotides not matched to a gene: 7. The CDR3 has 17 residues.

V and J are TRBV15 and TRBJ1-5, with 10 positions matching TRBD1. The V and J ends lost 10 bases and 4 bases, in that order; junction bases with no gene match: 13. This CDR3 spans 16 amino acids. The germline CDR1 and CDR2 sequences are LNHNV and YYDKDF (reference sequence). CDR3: CAIGEWGTGANQPQHF. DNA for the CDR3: TGTGCCATTGGGGAATGGGGGACAGGGGCAAATCAGCCCCAGCATTTT.

CDR3 residues: CASSEAPLWDYRQGLTYSNQPQHF. In DNA form, the CDR3 reads TGTGCCAGCAGTGAAGCGCCGCTATGGGATTATCGACAGGGCCTAACCTATAGCAATCAGCCCCAGCATTTT. The V call is TRBV6-1, the J call TRBJ1-5, with TRBD1 identical over 7 bases. CDR3 length: 24 amino acids. Trimming at V came to 0 bases and at J to 0 bases, leaving 26 bases not matched to a gene. CDR1 is MNHNS, CDR2 SASEGT, per germline.

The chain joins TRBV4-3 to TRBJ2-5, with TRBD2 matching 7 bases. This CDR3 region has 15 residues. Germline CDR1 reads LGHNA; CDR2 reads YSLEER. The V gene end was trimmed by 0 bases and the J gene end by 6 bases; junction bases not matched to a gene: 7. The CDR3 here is CASSQDWASGQTQYF. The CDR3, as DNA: TGCGCCAGCAGCCAAGATTGGGCTAGCGGACAGACCCAGTACTTC.

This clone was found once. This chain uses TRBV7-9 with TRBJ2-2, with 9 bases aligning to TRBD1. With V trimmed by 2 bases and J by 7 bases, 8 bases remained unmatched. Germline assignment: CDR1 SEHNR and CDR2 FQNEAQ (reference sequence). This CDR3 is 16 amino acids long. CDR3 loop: CASSLPPGQGIGELFF. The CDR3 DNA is TGTGCCAGCAGCTTACCCCCGGGACAGGGAATCGGGGAGCTGTTTTTT.

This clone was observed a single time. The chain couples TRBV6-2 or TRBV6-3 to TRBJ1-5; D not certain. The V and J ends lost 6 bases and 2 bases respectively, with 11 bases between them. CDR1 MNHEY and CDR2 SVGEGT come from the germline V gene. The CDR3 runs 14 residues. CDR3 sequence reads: CASSRREGNQPQHF. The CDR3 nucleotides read TGTGCCAGCAGCAGGCGGGAGGGCAATCAGCCCCAGCATTTT.

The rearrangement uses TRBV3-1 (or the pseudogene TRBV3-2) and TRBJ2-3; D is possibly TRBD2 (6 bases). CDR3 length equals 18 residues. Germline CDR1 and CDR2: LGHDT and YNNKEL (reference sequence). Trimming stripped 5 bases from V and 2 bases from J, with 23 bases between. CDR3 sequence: CASSDRVAWRGNTDTQYF. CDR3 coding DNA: TGTGCCAGCAGCGATCGAGTGGCGTGGCGGGGAAACACAGATACGCAGTATTTT.

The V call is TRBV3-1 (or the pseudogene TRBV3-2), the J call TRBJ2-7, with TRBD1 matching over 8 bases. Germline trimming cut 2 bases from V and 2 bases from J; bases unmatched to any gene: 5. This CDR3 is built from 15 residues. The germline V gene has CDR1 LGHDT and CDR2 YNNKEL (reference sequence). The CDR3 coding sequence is TGTGCCAGCAGCCAACAGGACAGGGCAGCCTACGAGCAGTACTTC. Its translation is CASSQQDRAAYEQYF.